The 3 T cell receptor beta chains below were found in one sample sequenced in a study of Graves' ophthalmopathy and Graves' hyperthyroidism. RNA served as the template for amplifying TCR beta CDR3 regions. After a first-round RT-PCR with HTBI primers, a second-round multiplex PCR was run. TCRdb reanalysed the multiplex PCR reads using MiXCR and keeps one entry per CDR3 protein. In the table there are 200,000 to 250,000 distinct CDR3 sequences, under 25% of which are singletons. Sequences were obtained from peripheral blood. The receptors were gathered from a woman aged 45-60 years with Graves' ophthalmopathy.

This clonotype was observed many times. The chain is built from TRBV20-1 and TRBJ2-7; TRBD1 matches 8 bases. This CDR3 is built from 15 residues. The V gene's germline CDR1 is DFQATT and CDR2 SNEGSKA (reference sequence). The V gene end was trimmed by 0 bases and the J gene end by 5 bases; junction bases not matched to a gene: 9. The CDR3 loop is CSARDFGQGAHEQYF. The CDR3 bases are TGCAGTGCTAGAGATTTCGGACAGGGCGCCCACGAGCAGTACTTC.

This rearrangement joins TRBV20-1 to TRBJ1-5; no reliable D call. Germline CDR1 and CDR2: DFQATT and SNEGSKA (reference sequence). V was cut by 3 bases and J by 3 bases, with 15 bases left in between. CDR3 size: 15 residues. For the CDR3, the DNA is TGCAGTGCTAGTCCTACTGGGGTCCTCAATCAGCCCCAGCATTTT. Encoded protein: CSASPTGVLNQPQHF.

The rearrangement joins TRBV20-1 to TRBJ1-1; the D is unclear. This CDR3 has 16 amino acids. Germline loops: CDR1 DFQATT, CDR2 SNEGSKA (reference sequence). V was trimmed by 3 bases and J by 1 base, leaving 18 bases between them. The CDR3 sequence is CSASQVREWGNTEAFF. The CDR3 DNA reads TGCAGTGCTAGCCAGGTCCGGGAATGGGGGAACACTGAAGCTTTCTTT.